The 27 T cell receptor beta chains reported below all come from one sample, sequenced in a study of blood T cell repertoires in COVID-19. Some clones are missing from TCRdb's copy, which holds only in-frame ones; the method was immunoSEQ multiplex PCR. The repertoire holds about 310,000 clones, 85% to 90% seen once, with about 9.4% in the top ten. Material: PBMCs or T cells enriched from blood (not recorded which). These TCRs come from a woman in her 30s who had recovered from COVID-19.

J is TRBJ1-1 and V is TRBV5-6; D is perhaps TRBD1 (6 bases). Between the trimmed V and J ends, which lost 1 base and 8 bases, there was a span of 15 bases. CDR1 and CDR2 (germline): SGHDT, YYEEEE. The CDR3 is 14 amino acids. The CDR3 DNA is TGTGCCAGCAGCTTGATGTTGACGGACAGCGAAGCTTTCTTT. Residues: CASSLMLTDSEAFF.

The chain couples TRBV19 to TRBJ2-3; 13 bases line up with TRBD2. This CDR3 region has 16 residues. V lost 0 bases, J lost 4 bases, and 1 base stayed unmatched. In germline, CDR1 is LNHDA, CDR2 SQIVND (reference sequence). The CDR3 reads CASSIDGTSGADTQYF. The CDR3, as DNA: TGTGCCAGTAGTATAGATGGGACTAGCGGGGCAGATACGCAGTATTTT.

The chain combines TRBV3-1 (or the pseudogene TRBV3-2) with TRBJ2-3; D is unresolved. CDR3 length: 13 amino acids. Germline V CDR1 and CDR2: LGHDT, YNNKEL (reference sequence). Trimming removed 4 bases at V and 6 bases at J, with 11 bases between. CDR3 region: CASSPRPRDTQYF. Here the CDR3 DNA reads TGTGCCAGCAGCCCTCGACCGAGGGATACGCAGTATTTT.

The gene calls are TRBV5-3 and TRBJ1-4; D is unclear. TRBV5-3 is treated as an ORF (open reading frame) with a function not yet certain. The CDR3 length is 16 residues. Trimming shortened V by 4 bases and J by 8 bases, and 21 bases separated the two germline ends. The CDR3 DNA follows: TGTGCCAGAAGCGGGCAGGCGGGTAAGTGCGGCGAAAAACTGTTTTTT. Protein sequence: CARSGQAGKCGEKLFF.

The chain carries TRBV11-2 and TRBJ2-7, with TRBD1 matching 10 bases. CDR1 is SGHAT, CDR2 FQNNGV, per germline. The V and J ends lost 5 bases and 4 bases, in that order; junction bases with no gene match: 8. The CDR3 is 15 amino acids. The CDR3 nucleotides are TGTGCCAGCAGCCCTGGGACAGGGGCGTTATACGAGCAGTACTTC. This translates into CASSPGTGALYEQYF.

The chain carries TRBV7-2 and TRBJ2-1; tentative D call: TRBD1 (5 bases). V lost 5 bases to trimming and J lost 12 bases, with 11 bases between them. CDR1 SGHTA and CDR2 FQGNSA come from the germline V gene. This CDR3 is 11 amino acids long. CDR3 sequence (DNA): TGTGCCAGCAGCCTAGGGGCCGCGCAGTTCTTC. Translation: CASSLGAAQFF.

This rearrangement joins TRBV13 to TRBJ2-3; 14 positions agree with TRBD2. The germline gives CDR1 PRHDT, CDR2 FYEKMQ (reference sequence). The CDR3 runs to 17 residues. V lost 7 bases and J lost 4; bases outside the gene matches: 10. This CDR3 reads CASKELTTSGRADTQYF. The CDR3 DNA reads TGTGCCAGCAAGGAATTGACGACTAGCGGGAGGGCAGATACGCAGTATTTT.

CDR3 in DNA: TGTGCCAGCAGCTTACTGGACAGGGCACTCTACGAGCAGTACTTC. Amino acids: CASSLLDRALYEQYF. The chain joins TRBV7-2 to TRBJ2-7, with 8 positions matching TRBD1. The V segment lost 2 bases and the J segment 3 bases; nucleotides outside the gene matches: 6. The length of the CDR3 is 15 residues. Germline V gene data show CDR1 as SGHTA and CDR2 as FQGNSA.

This chain uses TRBV3-1 (or the pseudogene TRBV3-2) with TRBJ1-4, with D possibly TRBD1 on 6 matching bases. Germline-derived CDR1 and CDR2 are LGHDT and YNNKEL (reference sequence). The ends were cut back, 3 bases at V and 2 bases at J, with 10 bases in the middle. The CDR3 sequence is 15 residues long. CDR3 bases: TGTGCCAGCAGCCATTGGGGGCGGACTAATGAAAAACTGTTTTTT. Translation gives CASSHWGRTNEKLFF.

The CDR3 loop is CASSLFGPPRDEGNQPQHF. CDR3 DNA: TGTGCCAGCAGTTTATTCGGTCCCCCCCGGGATGAAGGCAATCAGCCCCAGCATTTT. V is TRBV28 and J is TRBJ1-5; D is undetermined. Between the trimmed V and J ends, which lost 1 base and 2 bases, there was a span of 21 bases. This CDR3 is 19 amino acids long. Germline V gene sequence: CDR1 MDHEN, CDR2 SYDVKM.

The chain employs TRBV28 and TRBJ1-1; a possible D gene is TRBD1 (5 bases). The V end lost 3 bases, the J end lost 0 bases, and 5 bases lay between the germline ends. The CDR3 is 13 amino acids. CDR1 is MDHEN, CDR2 SYDVKM, per germline. In DNA form, the CDR3 reads TGTGCCAGCAGTTTCAGGGTGAACACTGAAGCTTTCTTT. It codes for CASSFRVNTEAFF.

V usage is TRBV3-1 (or the pseudogene TRBV3-2) and J usage is TRBJ1-6; perhaps TRBD1 as D (6 bases). Germline lookup yields CDR1 LGHDT and CDR2 YNNKEL (reference sequence). The CDR3 is 14 residues long. Trimming pared 1 base from V and 9 bases from J, leaving 10 bases between. CDR3 nucleotide sequence: TGTGCCAGCAGCCAAGGACAGGAAGGTTCACCCCTCCACTTT. The encoded protein is CASSQGQEGSPLHF.

The V and J genes are TRBV7-9 and TRBJ2-2; 12 bases line up with TRBD2. This CDR3 has 15 amino acids. Per the germline V gene, CDR1 is SEHNR and CDR2 is FQNEAQ (reference sequence). V shed 5 bases, J shed 6 bases, and the junction held 4 bases outside the gene matches. This chain's CDR3 is CASSHRLAGAGELFF. CDR3 nucleotides: TGTGCCAGCAGCCACAGACTAGCGGGAGCCGGGGAGCTGTTTTTT.

The V call is TRBV7-9, the J call TRBJ1-4; D gene unclear. Trimming took off 2 bases at V and 6 bases at J, with 4 bases between the two ends. This CDR3 contains 12 residues. CDR1 and CDR2 from the germline V gene are SEHNR and FQNEAQ (reference sequence). The CDR3 spells CASSLIDEKLFF. CDR3 nucleotides: TGTGCCAGCAGCTTAATAGATGAAAAACTGTTTTTT.

This chain links TRBV6-1 with TRBJ1-1, with D perhaps TRBD1 (5 bases). The CDR3 runs to 16 residues. Trimming pared 1 base from V and 0 bases from J, leaving 12 bases between. CDR1 MNHNS and CDR2 SASEGT come from the germline V gene. CDR3 in DNA: TGTGCCAGCAGTGAAGGGGGGGGTTGGGTGAACACTGAAGCTTTCTTT. It is translated as CASSEGGGWVNTEAFF.

The rearrangement links TRBV7-6 to TRBJ2-1; a weak D match, TRBD2 (6 bases). Germline-derived CDR1 and CDR2 are SGHVS and FNYEAQ. This CDR3 is built from 15 residues. V was pared by 2 bases and J by 2 bases, with 10 bases between. This CDR3 reads CASSLTGVPYNEQFF. In DNA form, the CDR3 reads TGTGCCAGCAGCTTAACGGGGGTGCCCTACAATGAGCAGTTCTTC.

The chain has TRBV29-1 and TRBJ2-7; 9 nucleotides align to TRBD1. CDR3 length equals 18 residues. Per germline, CDR1 SQVTM and CDR2 ANQGSEA. Trimming took 1 base from V and 2 from J; bases not matched to a gene: 15. For the CDR3, the DNA is TGCAGCGTTGAAGTGCTTCGGTCAGGGACAGGGAACCCCTACGAGCAGTACTTC. Its translation: CSVEVLRSGTGNPYEQYF.

V usage is TRBV6-5 and J usage is TRBJ1-3, with a possible D match to TRBD1 (5 bases). Looked up from germline, CDR1 is MNHEY and CDR2 is SVGAGI. Trimming stripped 7 bases from V and 8 bases from J, with 12 bases between. CDR3 length equals 12 residues. CDR3 sequence (DNA): TGTGCCAGCACCGGGGGTCGGGACACCATATATTTT. It specifies CASTGGRDTIYF.

The chain couples TRBV6-6 to TRBJ2-7, with 12 bases that match TRBD2. The germline gives CDR1 MNHNY, CDR2 SVGAGI (reference sequence). Trimming removed 7 bases from V and 7 bases from J; junction bases left unmatched: 11. There are 15 residues in the CDR3. The CDR3 region is CASTGRLAGVREQYF. The CDR3 DNA reads as TGTGCCAGCACAGGACGACTAGCGGGAGTAAGGGAGCAGTACTTC.

This chain links TRBV10-3 with TRBJ1-5, with TRBD1 matching 11 bases. With V trimmed by 0 bases and J by 3 bases, 4 bases remained unmatched. The CDR3 consists of 17 residues. The V gene's germline CDR1 is ENHRY and CDR2 SYGVKD. CDR3 loop: CAISESGQGAYNQPQHF. The CDR3 DNA reads as TGTGCCATCAGTGAGTCTGGACAGGGGGCTTACAATCAGCCCCAGCATTTT.

The chain uses TRBV21-1 and TRBJ2-7; the table assigns TRBD2, which was not confirmed against the DNA. TRBV21-1 is tagged as a pseudogene. This CDR3 is 17 amino acids long. The CDR3 DNA is TGTGCCAGCACTTCTATTCTCGGGGTCCTTTACTCCTACGAGCAGTACTTC. It specifies CASTSILGVLYSYEQYF.

CDR3 nucleotides: TGTGCCAGCTCACCAGGGGGAGGGAACGAGCAGTACTTC. It translates to CASSPGGGNEQYF. This chain links TRBV18 with TRBJ2-7; TRBD2 agrees at 7 bases. V dropped 2 bases and J dropped 5; count of bases not matched to a gene: 3. CDR3 length equals 13 residues. CDR1 is KGHSH, CDR2 LQKENI, per germline.

J is TRBJ2-7 and V is TRBV11-3; tentative D call: TRBD1 (6 bases). The CDR3 contains 13 residues. V lost 5 bases to trimming and J lost 4 bases, with 12 bases between them. CDR1 and CDR2 from the germline V gene are SGHNT and YENEEA. In nucleotides, the CDR3 is TGTGCCAGCAGCCGAAACAGGGATTACGAGCAGTACTTC. Translated: CASSRNRDYEQYF.

The V and J genes are TRBV18 and TRBJ1-1, with 7 bases fitting TRBD1. Trimming cost V 1 base and J 1 base; bases outside gene matches: 6. This CDR3 has 16 amino acids. The V gene's germline CDR1 is KGHSH and CDR2 LQKENI. CDR3 in DNA: TGTGCCAGCTCACCACTTCGAACAGGGGCGAACACTGAAGCTTTCTTT. Its protein is CASSPLRTGANTEAFF.

With respect to this clone: Other DNA sequences from this sample encode an identical CDR3 as well. The chain joins TRBV5-1 to TRBJ1-2; the match to TRBD1 covers 9 bases. Germline CDR1 reads SGHRS; CDR2 reads YFSETQ. The CDR3 is 14 residues long. V was pared by 3 bases and J by 4 bases, with 4 bases of the junction left unmatched. CDR3 in DNA: TGCGCCAGCAGCTCGGGACAGGGCGGCTATGGCTACACCTTC. This sequence encodes CASSSGQGGYGYTF.

This chain connects TRBV6-5 to TRBJ2-1; D is uncertain. The CDR3 length is 13 residues. The germline CDR1 and CDR2 sequences are MNHEY and SVGAGI. The V end lost 5 bases, the J end lost 4 bases, and 9 bases lay between the germline ends. The CDR3 is CASSPSEYNEQFF. Here the CDR3 DNA reads TGTGCCAGCAGTCCCTCGGAGTACAATGAGCAGTTCTTC.

The chain links TRBV10-3 to TRBJ2-2; D not resolved. The CDR3 consists of 12 residues. V was pared by 7 bases and J by 3 bases, with 6 bases between. Looked up from germline, CDR1 is ENHRY and CDR2 is SYGVKD. In DNA, the CDR3 is TGTGCCATCACAGGTGACACCGGGGAGCTGTTTTTT. Protein: CAITGDTGELFF.